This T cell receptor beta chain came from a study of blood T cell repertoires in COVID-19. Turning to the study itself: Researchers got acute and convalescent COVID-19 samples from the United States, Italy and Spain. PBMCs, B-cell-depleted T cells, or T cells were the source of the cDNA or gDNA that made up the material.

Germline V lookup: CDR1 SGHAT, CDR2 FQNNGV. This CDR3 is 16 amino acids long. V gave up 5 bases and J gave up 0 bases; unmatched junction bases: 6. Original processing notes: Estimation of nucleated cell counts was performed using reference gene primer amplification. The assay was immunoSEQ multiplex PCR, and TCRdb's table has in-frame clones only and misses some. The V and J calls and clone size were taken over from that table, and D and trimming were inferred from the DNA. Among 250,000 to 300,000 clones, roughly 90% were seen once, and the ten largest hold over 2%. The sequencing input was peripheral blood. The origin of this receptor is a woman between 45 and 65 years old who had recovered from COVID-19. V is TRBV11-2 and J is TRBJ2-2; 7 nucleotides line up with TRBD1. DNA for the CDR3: TGTGCCAGCAGCCCGCGGACAGGAGCGAACACCGGGGAGCTGTTTTTT. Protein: CASSPRTGANTGELFF.